One sample yielded the 30 T cell receptor beta chains listed below, sequenced in a study of neurological immune-mediated disorders. MiXCR, run by TCRdb on the 5' RACE reads, gives a single entry per CDR3 protein. This sample has some 87,000 distinct CDR3 sequences, with less than 15% found just once. Time point described: longitudinal time-point 2. What was sequenced was PBMCs. These receptors all stem from a female donor with HTLV-1-associated myelopathy (HAM/TSP).

The sample holds a few counts of this clonotype. J is TRBJ2-5 and V is TRBV28; D not certain. Trimming removed 6 bases from V and 5 bases from J, with 10 bases in between. Per the germline V gene, CDR1 is MDHEN and CDR2 is SYDVKM. The CDR3 sequence is 12 residues long. In nucleotides, the CDR3 is TGTGCCAGCAGCCCTATCAGGGAGACCCAGTACTTC. Its translation is CASSPIRETQYF.

As for this clonotype: This may be a read error: a much more frequent sequence differs by one nucleotide. V usage is TRBV5-1 and J usage is TRBJ1-4; maybe TRBD1 (6 bases). Germline V gene data show CDR1 as SGHRS and CDR2 as YFSETQ. There are 17 residues in the CDR3. Here the CDR3 DNA reads TGCGCCAGCAGCCTAAGGGGGGCGCGGGCAACTAAAGAAAAACTGTTTTTT. This translates into CASSLRGARATKEKLFF.

This clonotype has just a few counts. Germline is not matched at one junction end, which may reflect a read error. CDR3 residues: CASSRHRGLETQYF. For the CDR3, the DNA is TGTGCTAGCAGCAGACACAGGGGGCTAGAGACCCAGTACTTC. The V gene is TRBV7-7, the J gene TRBJ2-5; 9 nucleotides align to TRBD1. Germline V lookup: CDR1 SSHAT, CDR2 FNYEAQ (reference sequence). CDR3 length equals 14 residues.

This clonotype was counted many times. This chain joins TRBV4-1 and TRBJ2-7, with TRBD1 matching over 9 bases. Germline CDR1 is MGHRA and CDR2 is YSYEKL. J lost 2 bases, V lost 3 bases, and 8 bases had no gene match. The CDR3 has 16 residues. CDR3 nucleotides: TGCGCCAGCAGCCAGGGACAGGGAACCTTAGCCTACGAGCAGTACTTC. Protein sequence: CASSQGQGTLAYEQYF.

This clonotype was detected many times. The chain is built from TRBV7-9 and TRBJ2-7, with D tentatively TRBD1 (5 bases). CDR1 is SEHNR, CDR2 FQNEAQ, per germline (reference sequence). V shed 4 bases and J shed 4 bases, with 8 bases lying between them. The CDR3 loop spans 12 amino acids. The CDR3 bases are TGTGCCAGCAGCTGGCAGGGATACGAGCAGTACTTC. Amino acids: CASSWQGYEQYF.

As for this clonotype: A much bigger clone sits one base away, suggesting this may be a read error. Since the CDR3 does not end with the conserved phenylalanine or tryptophan, this likely comes from a read error. CDR3 amino acids: CATSDPGGAGVTDTQYL. The CDR3 nucleotides read TGTGCCACCAGTGATCCGGGGGGAGCGGGGGTGACAGATACGCAGTATCTT. This chain uses TRBV24-1 with TRBJ2-3; 8 bases fit TRBD2. Germline CDR1 is KGHDR and CDR2 is SFDVKD. The CDR3 contains 17 residues. Germline trimming cut 3 bases from V and 3 bases from J; bases unmatched to any gene: 10.

This clonotype was seen repeatedly, ten times or more. The chain is built from TRBV6-1 and TRBJ2-5, with TRBD1 matching 7 bases. This CDR3 is 13 amino acids long. V trimming: 6 bases; J trimming: 1 base; junction bases outside the gene matches: 2. The germline V gene has CDR1 MNHNS and CDR2 SASEGT. CDR3 amino acids: CASRTGFQETQYF. The CDR3 DNA follows: TGTGCCAGCAGGACAGGGTTCCAAGAGACCCAGTACTTC.

Comments on this clonotype: A much larger clonotype is one base distant, so this may be a read error. The chain employs TRBV24-1 and TRBJ2-1; D ambiguous. The CDR3 is made up of 17 amino acids. Trimming removed 3 bases at V and 1 base at J, with 15 bases between. Per germline, CDR1 KGHDR and CDR2 SFDVKD. The CDR3 nucleotides read TGTGCCACCAGTGATAAGGCAGTACAGTGGTCCTACAATGAGCAGTTCTTC. Protein: CATSDKAVQWSYNEQFF.

The rearrangement uses TRBV5-1 and TRBJ2-7; weak D call: TRBD1 (5 bases). Between the trimmed V and J ends, which lost 4 bases and 3 bases, there was a span of 11 bases. The CDR3 sequence is 13 residues long. Germline CDR1 and CDR2: SGHRS and YFSETQ. The CDR3 coding sequence is TGCGCCAGCAGCGAGACAGCAAACTACGAGCAGTACTTC. Translated, it gives CASSETANYEQYF.

In its sample, this clonotype was seen many times. In DNA form, the CDR3 reads TGTGCCAGCAGCCCTCGAGGAGGGAGGAGTGAAAAACTGTTTTTT. Translating it yields CASSPRGGRSEKLFF. The rearrangement uses TRBV5-4 and TRBJ1-4; no clear D gene. Germline-derived CDR1 and CDR2 are SGHNT and YYREEE (reference sequence). The CDR3 loop spans 15 amino acids. V shed 4 bases and J shed 7 bases, with 17 bases lying between them.

This clonotype was seen repeatedly, ten times or more. V gene TRBV5-5 combines with J gene TRBJ2-1; 9 bases line up with TRBD1. CDR1 SGHKS and CDR2 YYEKEE come from the germline V gene (reference sequence). There are 18 residues in the CDR3. With 3 bases clipped from V and 4 bases from J, the junction kept 14 bases outside the gene matches. In nucleotides, the CDR3 is TGTGCCAGCAGCTCGCACCTAGGACCGGGACAGGGATACAATGAGCAGTTCTTC. Translating gives CASSSHLGPGQGYNEQFF. Complete variable domain (other parts from reference TRBV5-5 and TRBJ2-1): DAGVTQSPTHLIKTRGQQVTLRCSPISGHKSVSWYQQVLGQGPQFIFQYYEKEERGRGNFPDRFSARQFPNYSSELNVNALLLGDSALYLCASSSHLGPGQGYNEQFFGPGTRLTVL.

The sample holds many counts of this clonotype. The gene calls are TRBV10-2 and TRBJ1-5, with D unresolved. Germline V gives CDR1 WSHSY, CDR2 SAAADI. The ends were cut back, 4 bases at V and 6 bases at J, with 10 bases in the middle. This CDR3 contains 13 residues. CDR3 sequence reads: CASSGRQTQPQHF. As DNA, the CDR3 is TGCGCCAGCAGTGGAAGGCAGACTCAGCCCCAGCATTTT.

This clonotype was recorded at least ten times. The J gene is TRBJ1-1, the V gene TRBV20-1; D unclear. Per the germline V gene, CDR1 is DFQATT and CDR2 is SNEGSKA (reference sequence). CDR3 length: 13 residues. Trimming left V 0 bases short and J 5 bases short, with 10 bases between. CDR3 in amino acids: CSARDMRGTEAFF. The CDR3 coding sequence is TGCAGTGCTAGAGATATGCGGGGTACTGAAGCTTTCTTT.

This clonotype was detected many times. This chain uses TRBV27 with TRBJ2-2; no firm D call. The V and J ends lost 3 bases and 7 bases respectively, with 18 bases between them. Germline-derived CDR1 and CDR2 are MNHEY and SMNVEV (reference sequence). The length of the CDR3 is 16 residues. CDR3 in amino acids: CASSFSRSLGLGELFF. The DNA for the CDR3 is TGTGCCAGCAGTTTTTCCAGGTCATTAGGTCTCGGGGAGCTGTTTTTT.

In this sample, this clonotype turned up many times. The rearrangement links TRBV6-5 to TRBJ2-7, with 7 positions matching TRBD1. Trimming cost V 6 bases and J 2 bases; bases outside gene matches: 4. The CDR3 contains 13 residues. Germline CDR1 is MNHEY and CDR2 is SVGAGI. CDR3 loop: CASSSQGTYEQYF. CDR3 sequence (DNA): TGTGCCAGCAGCTCACAGGGGACCTACGAGCAGTACTTC.

This clonotype showed up many times. V gene TRBV27 combines with J gene TRBJ2-5, with a weak D call TRBD2 (6 bases). Germline values: CDR1 MNHEY, CDR2 SMNVEV (reference sequence). CDR3 length: 15 amino acids. The V end was cut by 0 bases, the J end by 4 bases, with 12 bases between. The CDR3 spells CASSLSPGLLETQYF. The CDR3 DNA is TGTGCCAGCAGTTTATCCCCGGGACTCCTAGAGACCCAGTACTTC.

This clonotype was picked up many times. The J gene is TRBJ2-5, the V gene TRBV6-6; 7 bases are shared with TRBD2. There are 16 residues in the CDR3. V was pared by 6 bases and J by 4 bases, with 14 bases of the junction left unmatched. Germline values: CDR1 MNHNY, CDR2 SVGAGI (reference sequence). This CDR3 is CASSRRRGGGGETQYF. CDR3 DNA sequence: TGTGCCAGCAGCAGACGAAGGGGCGGGGGTGGAGAGACCCAGTACTTC.

Many counts were recorded for this clonotype. The CDR3 reads CASSETRGGSNQPQHF. In DNA, the CDR3 is TGTGCCAGCAGTGAGACCAGAGGGGGGAGCAATCAGCCCCAGCATTTT. The V gene is TRBV2, the J gene TRBJ1-5; D is perhaps TRBD1 (6 bases). The germline gives CDR1 SNHLY, CDR2 FYNNEI. The CDR3 is 16 residues long. Trimming left V 3 bases short and J 1 base short, with 13 bases between.

This clonotype was detected many times. The chain couples TRBV29-1 to TRBJ2-5; D might be TRBD2 (6 bases). The length of the CDR3 is 15 residues. Deletions cut 3 bases from V and 2 bases from J, with 16 bases between. Germline CDR1 SQVTM, CDR2 ANQGSEA. For the CDR3, the DNA is TGCAGCGTTGAGATTGGGTCAGGGAGGCAAGAGACCCAGTACTTC. Translation: CSVEIGSGRQETQYF.

With regard to this clonotype: Possible read error: a much larger clone is one base away. The chain carries TRBV5-1 and TRBJ2-2; no firm D call. The CDR3 extends over 12 amino acids. The germline V gene has CDR1 SGHRS and CDR2 YFSETQ. CDR3 sequence reads: CANSLDRGELFF. CDR3 nucleotides: TGCGCCAACAGCTTGGACCGCGGGGAGCTGTTTTTT.

This clonotype appeared many times. The chain links TRBV20-1 to TRBJ2-3; 10 nucleotides line up with TRBD2. This CDR3 region has 15 residues. CDR1 and CDR2 from the germline V gene are DFQATT and SNEGSKA (reference sequence). The V and J ends lost 2 bases and 4 bases, in that order; junction bases with no gene match: 6. CDR3 DNA: TGCAGTGCTAGAAAAGCGGGGGGGAGGTCAGATACGCAGTATTTT. Its protein is CSARKAGGRSDTQYF.

This clonotype was observed at least ten times. The V call is TRBV14, the J call TRBJ2-7, with D maybe TRBD1 (5 bases). This CDR3 is 16 amino acids long. CDR1 is SGHDN, CDR2 FVKESK, per germline. Trimming shortened V by 0 bases and J by 4 bases, and 16 bases separated the two germline ends. CDR3 coding DNA: TGTGCCAGCAGCCAAGACGTCTATAGGGGAATTTACGAGCAGTACTTC. Translated: CASSQDVYRGIYEQYF.

The table lists this clonotype with many counts. V gene TRBV29-1 combines with J gene TRBJ1-6; D remains unclear. The germline V and J ends were trimmed by 4 bases and 7 bases, with 8 bases remaining between them. The CDR3 runs 12 residues. Germline V gene sequence: CDR1 SQVTM, CDR2 ANQGSEA. The DNA of the CDR3 is TGCAGCGTTGCGACACGGAATTCACCCCTCCACTTT. Its protein product is CSVATRNSPLHF.

This chain joins TRBV18 and TRBJ1-5, with unresolved D. Trimming took off 3 bases at V and 8 bases at J, with 11 bases between the two ends. The CDR3 sequence is 13 residues long. The germline gives CDR1 KGHSH, CDR2 LQKENI. In nucleotides, the CDR3 is TGTGCCAGCTCACCGGGCGGGAATGAGCCCCAGCATTTT. The encoded protein is CASSPGGNEPQHF.

The table lists this clonotype with many counts. The rearrangement links TRBV20-1 to TRBJ2-7; 7 bases line up with TRBD1. This CDR3 is built from 14 residues. The ends lost 0 bases at V and 7 bases at J; junction bases unmatched: 9. Germline V CDR1 and CDR2: DFQATT, SNEGSKA (reference sequence). The chain's CDR3 is CSAREGTAGQEQYF. Written as DNA, the CDR3 is TGCAGTGCTAGAGAAGGGACAGCTGGGCAGGAGCAGTACTTC.

The chain carries TRBV5-1 and TRBJ2-5, with 10 bases identical to TRBD2. Germline assignment: CDR1 SGHRS and CDR2 YFSETQ. V gave up 0 bases and J gave up 0 bases; unmatched junction bases: 2. The CDR3 spans 16 residues. For the CDR3, the DNA is TGCGCCAGCAGCTTGGCTAGCGGGGGCCACCAAGAGACCCAGTACTTC. As protein: CASSLASGGHQETQYF.

This clonotype was seen ten or more times. This chain connects TRBV7-2 to TRBJ2-1; TRBD1 or TRBD2 may be the D gene (5 bases each). CDR1 is SGHTA, CDR2 FQGNSA, per germline. The CDR3 has 13 amino acids. With 0 bases removed from V and 9 bases from J, the gap between germline ends came to 9 bases. The CDR3 DNA sequence: TGTGCCAGCAGCTTAGCGTTGAGGGGTGAGCAGTTCTTC. Translating it yields CASSLALRGEQFF.

The CDR3 loop reads CASGPSSCYEQYF. The CDR3 coding sequence is TGCGCCAGCGGACCTTCATCATGCTACGAGCAGTACTTC. The chain carries TRBV10-2 and TRBJ2-7, with D hard to call. V lost 8 bases and J 3 bases, leaving 14 bases between the germline ends. The CDR3 has 13 amino acids. Germline CDR1 WSHSY, CDR2 SAAADI.

This clonotype was counted many times. V is TRBV10-3 and J is TRBJ2-7; the D gene is possibly TRBD2 (5 bases). Germline V gene data show CDR1 as ENHRY and CDR2 as SYGVKD. The CDR3 has 15 amino acids. Trimming removed 7 bases from V and 1 base from J, with 17 bases in between. The CDR3 nucleotides are TGTGCCATCACTCCGGGCCCAAGGAGGTCCTACGAGCAGTACTTC. Translated, it gives CAITPGPRRSYEQYF.

This clonotype has ten or more counts. The chain uses TRBV28 and TRBJ2-3; 15 nucleotides match TRBD2. Trimming cost V 6 bases and J 4 bases; bases outside gene matches: 5. This CDR3 spans 16 amino acids. Germline CDR1 reads MDHEN; CDR2 reads SYDVKM. The CDR3 nucleotides read TGTGCCAGCAGCCGAGGACTAGCGGGGGGGTCAGATACGCAGTATTTT. Its protein is CASSRGLAGGSDTQYF.